The present entry profiles one T cell receptor (beta chain) with its context. Antigen specificity is unknown. With a J-beta primer mix and a sample-barcoded 5' primer, a second PCR ran 7 to 11 cycles. Through a template-switch adaptor with 12 random nucleotides, each cDNA molecule received a tag. TCRdb re-called the 5' RACE reads through MiXCR, storing one row per CDR3 protein. The repertoire has about 1.5 million distinct CDR3 sequences, roughly two fifths of them found once; the top ten carry less than 5%. The record originates from a study of blood T cells in healthy people across ages. The study, taken as a whole, reports: Relative to aged donors, long-lived donors carried more naive CD4+ cells and displayed higher diversity.

The people who gave samples were healthy Caucasians from Russia, aged roughly 6 to 100. Total RNA extraction produced at least 5 micrograms (per sample) for the study. The germline V gene encodes CDR1 MNHEY and CDR2 SMNVEV (reference sequence). V was pared by 3 bases and J by 5 bases, with 12 bases of the junction left unmatched. The CDR3 is made up of 16 amino acids. Sequenced: blood. The receptor was derived from a woman younger than 30 in good health. The V gene is TRBV27, the J gene TRBJ2-5, with 7 bases fitting TRBD2. CDR3 DNA sequence: TGTGCCAGCAGTTTCAACCGGCCGGGGGGTCGGGAGACCCAGTACTTC. Translated, it gives CASSFNRPGGRETQYF.